The 5 T cell receptor beta chains listed next were all sequenced from one sample in a study of blood T cell repertoires in COVID-19 (dated by TCRdb to 2019 to 2021). The library relied on the immunoSEQ multiplex PCR assay. In TCRdb, the immuneACCESS table is reduced to in-frame sequences with V and J assigned. These tables do not hold every clone; where another copy was compared, an unresolved V gene accounts for under half, and the others remain unexplained. The sample table holds approximately 150,000 clones, of which about 86% were seen once. The top ten constitute approximately 9% of the sample. Specimen: peripheral blood. Source of these receptors: a woman in her forties or fifties with active or convalescent COVID-19.

The chain has TRBV5-1 and TRBJ2-5; TRBD2 matches at 10 bases. There are 16 residues in the CDR3. The trim removed 4 bases at V and 1 base at J, leaving 7 bases unmatched. Per the germline V gene, CDR1 is SGHRS and CDR2 is YFSETQ. The CDR3 coding sequence is TGCGCCAGCAGCCGAAACAGCGGGGGGGGCCAAGAGACCCAGTACTTC. Amino acid sequence: CASSRNSGGGQETQYF.

This chain connects TRBV7-9 to TRBJ1-6; 7 bases are shared with TRBD1. The trim removed 4 bases at V and 9 bases at J, leaving 12 bases unmatched. In germline, CDR1 is SEHNR, CDR2 FQNEAQ (reference sequence). This CDR3 has 16 residues. This CDR3 is CASSSGADRRSSPLHF. For the CDR3, the DNA is TGTGCCAGCAGCTCGGGGGCGGACAGGCGGAGTTCACCCCTCCACTTT.

This chain joins TRBV18 and TRBJ2-3; tentatively, D is TRBD1 (5 bases). Deletions cut 4 bases from V and 2 bases from J, with 13 bases between. The CDR3 extends over 15 amino acids. Germline-derived CDR1 and CDR2 are KGHSH and LQKENI. CDR3 coding DNA: TGTGCCAGCTCACGTACTCCACAGGACACAGATACGCAGTATTTT. Translation gives CASSRTPQDTDTQYF. Drawing the rest from reference TRBV18 and TRBJ2-3, the complete variable domain is NAGVMQNPRHLVRRRGQEARLRCSPMKGHSHVYWYRQLPEEGLKFMVYLQKENIIDESGMPKERFSAEFPKEGPSILRIQQVVRGDSAAYFCASSRTPQDTDTQYFGPGTRLTVL.

The rearrangement joins TRBV7-2 to TRBJ1-6; tentatively, D is TRBD1 (5 bases). The CDR3 totals 13 residues. Trimming cost V 5 bases and J 10 bases, with 12 bases left between them. CDR1 and CDR2 from the germline V gene are SGHTA and FQGNSA. The DNA for the CDR3 is TGTGCCAGCAGCGGGGGGAAAAAATCACCCCTCCACTTT. This sequence encodes CASSGGKKSPLHF.

The V and J genes are TRBV7-8 and TRBJ1-5; 7 nucleotides match TRBD1. CDR1 is SGHVS, CDR2 FQNEAQ, per germline. The junction had 13 bases not matched to a gene; V was cut back by 5 bases and J by 3 bases. This CDR3 spans 17 amino acids. In nucleotides, the CDR3 is TGTGCCAGCAGCCAACGAGGGGGCGGTTTTAACAATCAGCCCCAGCATTTT. Residues: CASSQRGGGFNNQPQHF.